This T cell receptor (beta chain) was identified in a study of T-cell memory formation after mild COVID-19. TCRdb re-called the 5' RACE reads through MiXCR, storing one row per CDR3 protein. The table records about 140,000 distinct CDR3 sequences, around 14% of them present only once. V lost 2 bases, J lost 0 bases, and 9 bases lay in between. CDR3 length: 15 amino acids. Germline lookup yields CDR1 KGHDR and CDR2 SFDVKD. This clonotype was observed a few times. What it recognizes is unknown. General study results and limits: Detection of some responders pre-infection suggested pre-existing cross-reactive memory T cells participated. Proof of SARS-CoV-2 specificity was absent for the second-wave clones that crested on day 37.

Sequencing used PBMCs or a T cell subset sorted from them (not recorded which). This sequence originates from an adult woman who had mild COVID-19 (a few samples of this study predate the infection). Cell type and time point are not known. The rearrangement links TRBV24-1 to TRBJ1-2; D is perhaps TRBD1 (5 bases). CDR3 in amino acids: CATSDSRDPNYGYTF. The CDR3 DNA is TGTGCCACCAGTGATTCCAGGGACCCTAACTATGGCTACACCTTC.